Each of the 16 T cell receptor beta chains below was sequenced from the same sample in a study of blood T cell repertoires in COVID-19 (TCRdb year 2020). Library preparation employed the immunoSEQ multiplex PCR assay. Entries here come from immuneACCESS through TCRdb and include only in-frame sequences with V and J called. Some clones fail to appear in such tables; in the studies checked, an unresolved V gene covers under half of the shortfall, and the cause of the remainder is unknown. This sample has roughly 340,000 clones in its table, and almost 90% of those were observed once. The ten largest clones represent about 7% of the sample. The specimen was peripheral blood. The receptors derive from a woman in her 70s with COVID-19, enrolled during active disease.

This clone was seen a handful of times. The rearrangement joins TRBV6-2 or TRBV6-3 to TRBJ2-7; D call uncertain. Trimming shortened V by 2 bases and J by 2 bases, and 4 bases separated the two germline ends. Looked up from germline, CDR1 is MNHEY and CDR2 is SVGEGT. The CDR3 loop spans 12 amino acids. The CDR3 sequence: CASSYPTYEQYF. The DNA of the CDR3 is TGTGCCAGCAGTTACCCTACCTACGAGCAGTACTTC.

The CDR3 DNA reads TGTGCCAGCAGCCTCCTTACTATGACAGGGTTCTCTGGAAACACCATATATTTT. Translated, it gives CASSLLTMTGFSGNTIYF. This chain joins TRBV7-9 and TRBJ1-3; 7 bases fit TRBD1. The CDR3 loop spans 18 amino acids. The trim removed 5 bases at V and 0 bases at J, leaving 13 bases unmatched. Germline V gene sequence: CDR1 SEHNR, CDR2 FQNEAQ (reference sequence). Variable domain in full (rest from reference TRBV7-9 and TRBJ1-3): DTGVSQNPRHKITKRGQNVTFRCDPISEHNRLYWYRQTLGQGPEFLTYFQNEAQLEKSRLLSDRFSAERPKGSFSTLEIQRTEQGDSAMYLCASSLLTMTGFSGNTIYFGEGSWLTVV.

This chain connects TRBV28 to TRBJ1-3; D unclear. This CDR3 region has 14 residues. The V end lost 4 bases, the J end lost 0 bases, and 7 bases lay between the germline ends. Germline V gene lookup returns CDR1 MDHEN and CDR2 SYDVKM. As DNA, the CDR3 is TGTGCCAGCAGTTCAGTCCTCTCTGGAAACACCATATATTTT. Translation: CASSSVLSGNTIYF.

The gene calls are TRBV5-1 and TRBJ1-2; 8 bases are shared with TRBD1. With 3 bases clipped from V and 2 bases from J, the junction kept 9 bases outside the gene matches. The length of the CDR3 is 16 residues. Germline values: CDR1 SGHRS, CDR2 YFSETQ. Here the CDR3 DNA reads TGCGCCAGCAGCTCACCGACAGGGGACCTCAACTATGGCTACACCTTC. It encodes CASSSPTGDLNYGYTF.

This chain joins TRBV28 and TRBJ2-1, with TRBD2 matching over 7 bases. Germline CDR1 MDHEN, CDR2 SYDVKM. J gave up 5 bases and V 0 bases, and 13 bases lay outside the gene matches. This CDR3 has 18 amino acids. For the CDR3, the DNA is TGTGCCAGCAGTTTATGGGATCTGACTACTGCGGGAGACAATGAGCAGTTCTTC. Protein sequence: CASSLWDLTTAGDNEQFF.

This clone was picked up one time. The J gene is TRBJ1-6, the V gene TRBV5-1, with TRBD1 matching 7 bases. Germline trimming cut 4 bases from V and 10 bases from J; bases unmatched to any gene: 8. This CDR3 region has 14 residues. CDR1 is SGHRS, CDR2 YFSETQ, per germline. Here the CDR3 reads CASSRDSPPSPLHF. The CDR3 DNA reads as TGCGCCAGCAGCCGGGACAGCCCCCCATCACCCCTCCACTTT.

The rearrangement uses TRBV12-3 or TRBV12-4 and TRBJ1-2; 7 nucleotides match TRBD1. The CDR3 covers 13 residues. Trimming removed 6 bases from V and 4 bases from J; junction bases left unmatched: 5. The CDR3 region has the DNA TGTGCCAGCAGGTCGGGACAGCTCTATGGCTACACCTTC. This codes for CASRSGQLYGYTF.

The genes are TRBV30 and TRBJ1-2, with 11 bases aligning to TRBD1. Looked up from germline, CDR1 is GTSNPN and CDR2 is SVGIG (reference sequence). This CDR3 has 14 amino acids. The J segment lost 6 bases and the V segment lost 2 bases, leaving 5 bases of the junction unmatched. For the CDR3, the DNA is TGTGCCTGGAGTTGGACAGGGGGCTCGAATGGCTACACCTTC. Translation: CAWSWTGGSNGYTF. Full variable domain (rest looked up from reference TRBV30 and TRBJ1-2): SQTIHQWPATLVQPVGSPLSLECTVEGTSNPNLYWYRQAAGRGLQLLFYSVGIGQISSEVPQNLSASRPQDRQFILSSKKLLLSDSGFYLCAWSWTGGSNGYTFGSGTRLTVV.

The gene calls are TRBV12-3 or TRBV12-4 and TRBJ1-5; unclear D gene. This CDR3 region has 12 residues. The ends were cut back, 3 bases at V and 4 bases at J, with 4 bases in the middle. CDR3 DNA sequence: TGTGCCAGCAGTTTTTCGAATCAGCCCCAGCATTTT. Translated: CASSFSNQPQHF.

This rearrangement joins TRBV5-1 to TRBJ1-2; D unresolved. V gave up 4 bases and J gave up 0 bases, with 7 bases separating them. This CDR3 spans 13 amino acids. Germline loops: CDR1 SGHRS, CDR2 YFSETQ. The CDR3 protein is CASSQEANYGYTF. Here the CDR3 DNA reads TGCGCCAGCAGCCAGGAAGCTAACTATGGCTACACCTTC.

This clone has just one count. CDR3 sequence reads: CSAFGYTF. CDR3 sequence (DNA): TGCAGCGCCTTTGGCTACACCTTC. V is TRBV29-1 and J is TRBJ1-2; no reliable D call. V was shortened by 7 bases and J by 7 bases, with 4 bases between the two germline ends. CDR3 length: 8 amino acids. Germline assignment: CDR1 SQVTM and CDR2 ANQGSEA. Filled out from reference TRBV29-1 and TRBJ1-2, the complete variable domain reads SAVISQKPSRDICQRGTSLTIQCQVDSQVTMMFWYRQQPGQSLTLIATANQGSEATYESGFVIDKFPISRPNLTFSTLTVSNMSPEDSSIYLCSAFGYTFGSGTRLTVV.

This chain connects TRBV5-4 to TRBJ1-3; D is unclear. The V and J ends lost 4 bases and 6 bases respectively, with 8 bases between them. Germline CDR1 is SGHNT and CDR2 is YYREEE (reference sequence). This CDR3 has 12 residues. The chain's CDR3 is CASSLPVNTIYF. CDR3 nucleotide sequence: TGTGCCAGCAGCCTGCCAGTAAACACCATATATTTT.

J is TRBJ2-3 and V is TRBV11-2; D perhaps matches TRBD1 (6 bases). The V end was cut by 3 bases, the J end by 5 bases, with 9 bases between. Germline-derived CDR1 and CDR2 are SGHAT and FQNNGV. The CDR3 consists of 13 residues. The DNA of the CDR3 is TGTGCCAGCAGCTTTAACAGGGAAGATACGCAGTATTTT. This sequence encodes CASSFNREDTQYF.

The table lists this clone with a few counts. The rearrangement joins TRBV2 to TRBJ1-5; tentatively, D is TRBD1 (6 bases). The V end was cut by 4 bases, the J end by 1 base, with 11 bases between. Per germline, CDR1 SNHLY and CDR2 FYNNEI. The CDR3 runs 15 residues. The CDR3 region is CASSAQGRSNQPQHF. DNA for the CDR3: TGTGCCAGCAGTGCGCAGGGGCGAAGCAATCAGCCCCAGCATTTT.

This clone was seen more than once but under ten times. V is TRBV5-8 and J is TRBJ1-2, with a tentative D call TRBD1 (5 bases). The CDR3 runs 14 residues. Germline loops: CDR1 SGHTS, CDR2 YDEGEE. V shed 2 bases and J shed 3 bases, with 11 bases lying between them. The CDR3 nucleotides read TGTGCCAGCAGCTTCCGAAGGGGTGACTATGGCTACACCTTC. Protein sequence: CASSFRRGDYGYTF. Complete variable domain (other parts from reference TRBV5-8 and TRBJ1-2): EAGVTQSPTHLIKTRGQQATLRCSPISGHTSVYWYQQALGLGLQFLLWYDEGEERNRGNFPPRFSGRQFPNYSSELNVNALELEDSALYLCASSFRRGDYGYTFGSGTRLTVV.

A note on this clone: One end of the junction does not line up with germline, which may come from a read error. This chain uses TRBV19 with TRBJ1-1; TRBD1 aligns across 8 bases. Per the germline V gene, CDR1 is LNHDA and CDR2 is SQIVND (reference sequence). The CDR3 is made up of 14 amino acids. The CDR3 DNA reads as TGTACCAGTAGCCACACGGACAGGGCCACTGAAGCTTTCTTT. This gives the protein CTSSHTDRATEAFF.